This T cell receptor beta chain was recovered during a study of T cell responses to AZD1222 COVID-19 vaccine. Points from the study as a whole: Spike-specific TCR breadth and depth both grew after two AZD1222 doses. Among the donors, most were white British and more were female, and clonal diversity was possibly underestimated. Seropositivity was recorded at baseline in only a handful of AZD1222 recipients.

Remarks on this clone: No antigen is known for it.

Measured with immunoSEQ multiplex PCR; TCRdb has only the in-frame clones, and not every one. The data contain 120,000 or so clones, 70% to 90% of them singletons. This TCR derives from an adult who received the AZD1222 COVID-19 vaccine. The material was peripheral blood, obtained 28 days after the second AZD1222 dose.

The DNA for the CDR3 is TGTGCCAGCTCAATGGGCAGATCCTACGAGCAGTACTTC. Protein sequence: CASSMGRSYEQYF. The chain couples TRBV18 to TRBJ2-7; D is unresolved. The germline gives CDR1 KGHSH, CDR2 LQKENI. The ends were cut back, 5 bases at V and 1 base at J, with 9 bases in the middle. CDR3 size: 13 residues.